This TCR beta chain was profiled in a study of blood T cell repertoires in COVID-19 (dated by TCRdb to the early 2020s). Some background on the complete study: Samples covering the acute and convalescent phases of COVID-19 were provided by collaborators in the United States, Italy and Spain. Deeply sampled blood TCRbeta repertoires from subjects exposed to, actively infected with, or recovered from COVID-19 were included in the dataset. The samples were drawn from two sources: the first 160 participants of the ongoing ImmuneRACE study, and over 1,000 subjects contributed by 6 global collaborators. Where available, HLA class I and class II types were taken from metadata supplied by the sample provider and were not determined by assay-based typing. The material from the prospective study consisted of cDNA or gDNA derived from T cells, B-cell-depleted T cells, or PBMCs. A freely available public database, intended as a resource for researchers studying the immune response to SARS-CoV-2, is where the repertoires were released. Nearly every sample came with metadata listing a de-identified subject ID, COVID-19 status, age in years and sex. What the study reported, not specific to this receptor: Clinical and demographic metadata were provided uncurated, with the amount varying by source and participant.

Whole blood was collected in K2EDTA tubes by collaborating institutions according to the institutions' own protocols. Collaborator samples were shipped for TCRbeta analysis as frozen whole blood, isolated PBMCs, or DNA extracted from either sample type. A word on this clone: Its antigen is not yet known. No much larger clone is present one base from it, and per-base qualities are unavailable.

TCRbeta CDR3 regions were amplified from genomic DNA using the immunoSEQ Assay, a bias-controlled multiplex PCR. In the paper's pipeline: Within the assay, amplification of reference gene primers was used to estimate how many nucleated cells each sample contained. To quantify the absolute abundance of each unique TCRbeta CDR3 rearrangement, sequence reads were collapsed and filtered. For each sample, productive Simpson clonality was calculated as the square root of Simpson's diversity index over productive rearrangements. The table comes from immuneACCESS by way of TCRdb, which keeps in-frame sequences with V and J called. Part of the clones is missing from these tables; in studies checked, under half for an unresolved V gene and the rest for unknown reasons. From that table come the V and J calls and clone size; the DNA was used to work out D and trimming. This sample comprises over 130,000 clones, about 80% of them detected only once. 3% to 4.5% of the sample is held by the ten biggest clonotypes.

The CDR3 runs 18 residues from the cysteine to the phenylalanine. The retained sequence is limited to the CDR3, 54 bases, with the frame set at the first base. The germline V gene (reference sequence) gives CDR1 as PRHDT and CDR2 as FYEKMQ. V and J are trimmed by 10 bases and 4 bases, and the gene matches miss 25 bases of the junction. Material: peripheral blood. The chain is encoded by TRBV13 joined to TRBJ2-7; TRBD2 agrees with 7 junctional bases. The source of this sequence is a woman aged 60-75 years with acute or convalescent COVID-19. The nucleotides read TGTGCCATAGAGCCCGATCGCCCGGGGGGAGGGCCGTGGTACGAGCAGTACTTC. Protein translation: CAIEPDRPGGGPWYEQYF.